These 18 T cell receptor beta chains were all obtained from the same sample, sequenced in a study of CXCR3-negative and CXCR3-positive naive CD8 T cells. Study findings and constraints: Relative to CXCR3-negative naive cells, CXCR3-positive naive cells had more hydrophobic TRB CDR3s.

No antigen is known for these receptors. The authors prepared UMI-labeled TRB cDNA libraries by 5' RACE. From its re-call of the 5' RACE reads, TCRdb lists each CDR3 protein once, without DNA. This sample's table reports approximately 89,000 distinct CDR3 sequences. What was sequenced was naive CXCR3+ CD8+ T cells from blood. Documented subset: CD45RO-CCR7+CD27+CD95- naive CD8+ T cells expressing CXCR3 (TNR3+). The receptors stem from a human donor in good health. Some clones in this sample may be carry-over from other donors' samples.

The chain joins TRBV7-6 to TRBJ2-5; TCRdb names TRBD1, which stays unverified in the absence of DNA. Germline lookup yields CDR1 SGHVS and CDR2 FNYEAQ. The CDR3 contains 15 residues. CDR3 region: CASSVRTGGVETQYF.

The chain employs TRBV2 and TRBJ1-5; without DNA, the TCRdb call of TRBD1 cannot be checked. CDR1 is SNHLY, CDR2 FYNNEI, per germline. This CDR3 comprises 14 residues. The CDR3 here is CASGEQGGNQPQHF.

This chain links TRBV30 with TRBJ2-2; TCRdb designates TRBD2, a call that cannot be tested without DNA. The germline CDR1 and CDR2 sequences are GTSNPN and SVGIG (reference sequence). The CDR3 consists of 16 residues. This CDR3 is CAWSGGLAGVAGELFF. Looking up the rest from reference TRBV30 and TRBJ2-2 gives the full variable domain: SQTIHQWPATLVQPVGSPLSLECTVEGTSNPNLYWYRQAAGRGLQLLFYSVGIGQISSEVPQNLSASRPQDRQFILSSKKLLLSDSGFYLCAWSGGLAGVAGELFFGEGSRLTVL.

The V call is TRBV29-1, the J call TRBJ2-7; with no DNA, the TCRdb D assignment of TRBD1 cannot be verified. The germline V gene has CDR1 SQVTM and CDR2 ANQGSEA. CDR3 length: 14 amino acids. CDR3 in amino acids: CSAQPTDSTYEQYF.

Here the CDR3 reads CASSYSIHNNQPQHF. The chain joins TRBV6-8 to TRBJ1-5. The CDR3 contains 15 residues. Germline CDR1 MNHGY, CDR2 SAAAGT.

V gene TRBV15 combines with J gene TRBJ2-5; TCRdb names TRBD1, which stays unverified in the absence of DNA. The CDR3 is 17 amino acids. The germline V gene has CDR1 LNHNV and CDR2 YYDKDF (reference sequence). The CDR3 is CATSRLPRDGSQETQYF.

The V gene is TRBV7-9, the J gene TRBJ2-3. Germline CDR1 SEHNR, CDR2 FQNEAQ (reference sequence). CDR3 length: 12 amino acids. The CDR3 region is CASSLREDTQYF.

V usage is TRBV27 and J usage is TRBJ2-1; TCRdb outputs TRBD1, but without DNA this stays unchecked. This CDR3 contains 13 residues. The germline CDR1 and CDR2 sequences are MNHEY and SMNVEV (reference sequence). CDR3 residues: CASNRGNYNEQFF.

V gene TRBV5-5 combines with J gene TRBJ2-7; TCRdb returns TRBD1, unconfirmable since there is no DNA. This CDR3 spans 15 amino acids. Germline V CDR1 and CDR2: SGHKS, YYEKEE (reference sequence). CDR3 sequence reads: CASSLMSSDYYEQYF.

The chain couples TRBV28 to TRBJ1-5; no DNA is available, so the TRBD1 call from TCRdb remains unchecked. Germline values: CDR1 MDHEN, CDR2 SYDVKM. CDR3 length equals 12 residues. The CDR3 protein is CASSTGNQPQHF.

This chain uses TRBV6-2 or TRBV6-3 with TRBJ2-1; the D call from TCRdb, TRBD1, cannot be confirmed without DNA. Per the germline V gene, CDR1 is MNHEY and CDR2 is SVGEGT. The CDR3 is made up of 16 amino acids. CDR3 sequence reads: CASSYSPLTNYNEQFF.

The rearrangement links TRBV11-3 to TRBJ2-7; as DNA is missing, the TRBD1 call by TCRdb cannot be tested. Germline lookup yields CDR1 SGHNT and CDR2 YENEEA. CDR3 length: 15 residues. CDR3 protein: CASSSEGTGLYEQYF. Full variable domain (remainder filled in from reference TRBV11-3 and TRBJ2-7): EAGVVQSPRYKIIEKKQPVAFWCNPISGHNTLYWYLQNLGQGPELLIRYENEEAVDDSQLPKDRFSAERLKGVDSTLKIQPAELGDSAVYLCASSSEGTGLYEQYFGPGTRLTVT.

The chain employs TRBV5-1 and TRBJ1-5. Germline V gene lookup returns CDR1 SGHRS and CDR2 YFSETQ. CDR3 length equals 13 residues. The CDR3 protein is CASSLSTNQPQHF.

This chain joins TRBV14 and TRBJ2-1; no DNA is available, so the TRBD2 call from TCRdb remains unchecked. This CDR3 contains 14 residues. Per the germline V gene, CDR1 is SGHDN and CDR2 is FVKESK. CDR3 in amino acids: CASSHLSGTHEQFF.

The chain couples TRBV7-9 to TRBJ1-1; TCRdb proposes TRBD1, but this gene call is untestable without DNA. CDR1 and CDR2 (germline): SEHNR, FQNEAQ (reference sequence). The CDR3 contains 14 residues. The CDR3 here is CASSGREGGTEAFF.

This chain links TRBV4-1 with TRBJ1-5. Germline loops: CDR1 MGHRA, CDR2 YSYEKL. This CDR3 spans 15 amino acids. CDR3 sequence: CASSQVNGYEQPQHF.

The chain employs TRBV28 and TRBJ2-2. The CDR3 contains 13 residues. Per the germline V gene, CDR1 is MDHEN and CDR2 is SYDVKM. The chain's CDR3 is CASSLGSTRELFF.

The chain recombines TRBV6-2 or TRBV6-3 with TRBJ2-1; TCRdb's D call of TRBD2 is untestable without DNA. The CDR3 has 16 residues. Germline V lookup: CDR1 MNHEY, CDR2 SVGEGT. The CDR3 sequence: CASSLLLAGRYNEQFF.